One and the same sample provided the 28 T cell receptor beta chains below, sequenced in a study of T cell responses to AZD1222 COVID-19 vaccine. Produced via immunoSEQ multiplex PCR; TCRdb's table is partial and in-frame only. The sample lists about 55,000 clones; 70% to 90% were seen once. This specimen consisted of peripheral blood, obtained on day 0 of AZD1222 vaccination. The receptors come from an adult in good health.

V gene TRBV5-1 combines with J gene TRBJ1-1, with D maybe TRBD1 (6 bases). The CDR3 totals 15 residues. Germline V gene data show CDR1 as SGHRS and CDR2 as YFSETQ. V was shortened by 0 bases and J by 4 bases, with 13 bases between the two germline ends. CDR3 region: CASSLVGGLGTEAFF. In nucleotides, the CDR3 is TGCGCCAGCAGCTTGGTTGGGGGCCTGGGCACTGAAGCTTTCTTT. Together with reference TRBV5-1 and TRBJ1-1, the CDR3 gives the full variable domain: KAGVTQTPRYLIKTRGQQVTLSCSPISGHRSVSWYQQTPGQGLQFLFEYFSETQRNKGNFPGRFSGRQFSNSRSEMNVSTLELGDSALYLCASSLVGGLGTEAFFGQGTRLTVV.

The chain couples TRBV3-1 (or the pseudogene TRBV3-2) to TRBJ2-3; weak D call: TRBD2 (5 bases). Germline V gene sequence: CDR1 LGHDT, CDR2 YNNKEL (reference sequence). Trimming removed 4 bases from V and 0 bases from J, with 11 bases in between. There are 15 residues in the CDR3. The CDR3 coding sequence is TGTGCCAGCAGCCCCGGAGGCGGTAGCACAGATACGCAGTATTTT. It is translated as CASSPGGGSTDTQYF.

The V gene is TRBV30, the J gene TRBJ1-2; D may be TRBD1 (5 bases). Germline V gene lookup returns CDR1 GTSNPN and CDR2 SVGIG (reference sequence). Trimming pared 2 bases from V and 4 bases from J, leaving 17 bases between. The CDR3 extends over 15 amino acids. The CDR3 nucleotides read TGTGCCTGGAGTCTCACTCTACAGGCGCTCTATGGCTACACCTTC. It yields the protein CAWSLTLQALYGYTF. The whole variable domain, filled in from reference TRBV30 and TRBJ1-2, reads SQTIHQWPATLVQPVGSPLSLECTVEGTSNPNLYWYRQAAGRGLQLLFYSVGIGQISSEVPQNLSASRPQDRQFILSSKKLLLSDSGFYLCAWSLTLQALYGYTFGSGTRLTVV.

The chain carries TRBV3-1 (or the pseudogene TRBV3-2) and TRBJ1-1, with 7 nucleotides matching TRBD1. This CDR3 spans 14 amino acids. V shed 4 bases and J 6 bases; nucleotides not matched to a gene: 8. The germline V gene encodes CDR1 LGHDT and CDR2 YNNKEL (reference sequence). For the CDR3, the DNA is TGTGCCAGCAGCCTGACAGGGATCACTGCTGAAGCTTTCTTT. Its translation: CASSLTGITAEAFF.

This rearrangement joins TRBV3-1 (or the pseudogene TRBV3-2) to TRBJ2-5, with 7 nucleotides matching TRBD2. V was pared by 4 bases and J by 5 bases, with 4 bases of the junction left unmatched. Germline V lookup: CDR1 LGHDT, CDR2 YNNKEL (reference sequence). This CDR3 has 13 amino acids. The CDR3, as DNA: TGTGCCAGCAGCCCCGGGGGGTTCGAGACCCAGTACTTC. Translation gives CASSPGGFETQYF.

The J gene is TRBJ1-6, the V gene TRBV6-2 or TRBV6-3; D is possibly TRBD1 (6 bases). Germline-derived CDR1 and CDR2 are MNHEY and SVGEGT. Trimming removed 2 bases at V and 8 bases at J, with 13 bases between. The CDR3 is made up of 15 amino acids. CDR3 DNA sequence: TGTGCCAGCAGTTACGACGGGGGCTCCTATTCACCCCTCCACTTT. Translation: CASSYDGGSYSPLHF.

This chain connects TRBV5-1 to TRBJ2-1; the match to TRBD2 covers 12 bases. This CDR3 spans 15 amino acids. Germline CDR1 and CDR2: SGHRS and YFSETQ. V shed 1 base, J shed 4 bases, and the junction held 0 bases outside the gene matches. The DNA of the CDR3 is TGCGCCAGCAGCTTGCTAGCGGGGGGGTACAATGAGCAGTTCTTC. Encoded protein: CASSLLAGGYNEQFF. Full variable domain (missing parts from reference TRBV5-1 and TRBJ2-1): KAGVTQTPRYLIKTRGQQVTLSCSPISGHRSVSWYQQTPGQGLQFLFEYFSETQRNKGNFPGRFSGRQFSNSRSEMNVSTLELGDSALYLCASSLLAGGYNEQFFGPGTRLTVL.

The J gene is TRBJ1-5, the V gene TRBV27; 11 bases match TRBD1. Looked up from germline, CDR1 is MNHEY and CDR2 is SMNVEV (reference sequence). Trimming removed 10 bases from V and 1 base from J; junction bases left unmatched: 12. This CDR3 is 17 amino acids long. Here the CDR3 DNA reads TGTGCCACCTCCCCGGGACAGGGGGTTGAGAGCAATCAGCCCCAGCATTTT. Protein: CATSPGQGVESNQPQHF.

The chain recombines TRBV19 with TRBJ1-4; 7 bases agree with TRBD1. With 6 bases clipped from V and 4 bases from J, the junction kept 5 bases outside the gene matches. The CDR3 spans 14 residues. Per germline, CDR1 LNHDA and CDR2 SQIVND (reference sequence). The CDR3 nucleotides are TGTGCCAGTAGGACAGGGTCGCTTAATGAAAAACTGTTTTTT. Translated, it gives CASRTGSLNEKLFF.

The chain recombines TRBV6-2 or TRBV6-3 with TRBJ1-5; tentatively, D is TRBD1 (5 bases). Per germline, CDR1 MNHEY and CDR2 SVGEGT. CDR3 length: 14 amino acids. Deletions cut 5 bases from V and 5 bases from J, with 13 bases between. Here the CDR3 DNA reads TGTGCCAGCAGTGCCTCGGACAACCATCAGCCCCAGCATTTT. Translation gives CASSASDNHQPQHF.

J is TRBJ2-7 and V is TRBV6-5; 8 nucleotides align to TRBD1. Germline-derived CDR1 and CDR2 are MNHEY and SVGAGI. V dropped 8 bases and J dropped 2; count of bases not matched to a gene: 2. CDR3 length equals 12 residues. Here the CDR3 DNA reads TGTGCCAGCGGGACAGGCCCCTACGAGCAGTACTTC. Amino acids: CASGTGPYEQYF.

The V gene is TRBV6-1, the J gene TRBJ2-7; perhaps TRBD2 as D (5 bases). Germline CDR1 is MNHNS and CDR2 is SASEGT. This CDR3 has 17 amino acids. Trimming pared 2 bases from V and 1 base from J, leaving 18 bases between. The CDR3: CASSELGRAGISYEQYF. CDR3 bases: TGTGCCAGCAGTGAATTAGGTAGGGCCGGGATTTCCTACGAGCAGTACTTC.

This clone turned up a few times. This chain uses TRBV3-1 (or the pseudogene TRBV3-2) with TRBJ1-2, with D uncertain. V lost 3 bases to trimming and J lost 6 bases, with 17 bases between them. The CDR3 totals 15 residues. Germline V gene sequence: CDR1 LGHDT, CDR2 YNNKEL (reference sequence). CDR3 sequence reads: CASSHSSGRAHGYTF. The CDR3, as DNA: TGTGCCAGCAGCCATTCCTCGGGCCGAGCCCATGGCTACACCTTC.

The chain is built from TRBV12-3 or TRBV12-4 and TRBJ2-7; no clear D gene. CDR3 length: 12 amino acids. V was clipped by 4 bases and J by 5 bases, with 9 bases between them. The CDR3 bases are TGTGCCAGCAGTTATAGGCGAAACGAGCAGTACTTC. This sequence encodes CASSYRRNEQYF.

This clone has only one observation. This chain uses TRBV12-3 or TRBV12-4 with TRBJ1-6; no reliable D call. The V gene lost 4 bases and the J gene lost 6 bases, with 7 bases spanning the gap. The CDR3 is 13 amino acids. In nucleotides, the CDR3 is TGTGCCAGCAGTTCGATGGGTAATTCACCCCTCCACTTT. Protein sequence: CASSSMGNSPLHF.

The rearrangement uses TRBV10-1 and TRBJ2-3, with D possibly TRBD1 on 5 matching bases. CDR3 size: 18 residues. V was trimmed by 0 bases and J by 0 bases, leaving 16 bases between them. The germline V gene encodes CDR1 WNHNN and CDR2 SYGVQD (reference sequence). CDR3 in DNA: TGCGCCAGCAGTGAGTCGGGCAGGGAACCCTCTAGCACAGATACGCAGTATTTT. This encodes CASSESGREPSSTDTQYF.

V is TRBV19 and J is TRBJ2-7, with 10 nucleotides matching TRBD1. CDR1 is LNHDA, CDR2 SQIVND, per germline (reference sequence). The length of the CDR3 is 13 residues. The ends lost 6 bases at V and 5 bases at J; junction bases unmatched: 4. CDR3 loop: CASSRQGAHEQYF. The CDR3 nucleotides read TGTGCCAGTAGCAGACAGGGGGCCCACGAGCAGTACTTC.

The count of this clone is one. The chain combines TRBV28 with TRBJ2-7; 12 bases match TRBD1. Germline CDR1 MDHEN, CDR2 SYDVKM. Unmatched junction bases numbered 11, after V lost 4 bases and J lost 7 bases. The CDR3 totals 16 residues. For the CDR3, the DNA is TGTGCCAGCAGTTCCTCCGGGACAGGGGGCTCGTGGGAGCAGTACTTC. The encoded protein is CASSSSGTGGSWEQYF. The complete variable domain, with remaining parts taken from reference TRBV28 and TRBJ2-7, reads DVKVTQSSRYLVKRTGEKVFLECVQDMDHENMFWYRQDPGLGLRLIYFSYDVKMKEKGDIPEGYSVSREKKERFSLILESASTNQTSMYLCASSSSGTGGSWEQYFGPGTRLTVT.

This clone has a handful of counts. The V call is TRBV19, the J call TRBJ1-5; a weak D match, TRBD1 (5 bases). The germline CDR1 and CDR2 sequences are LNHDA and SQIVND (reference sequence). There are 15 residues in the CDR3. V was pared by 2 bases and J by 2 bases, with 10 bases between. Here the CDR3 DNA reads TGTGCCAGTAGTATATTGGCCAGGGGCAATCAGCCCCAGCATTTT. Translation: CASSILARGNQPQHF.

V gene TRBV5-4 combines with J gene TRBJ1-3; no definite D call. The CDR3 covers 15 residues. V shed 9 bases and J shed 0 bases, with 16 bases lying between them. Germline V CDR1 and CDR2: SGHNT, YYREEE (reference sequence). The CDR3 loop is CATAMGVSSGNTIYF. CDR3 sequence (DNA): TGTGCCACCGCGATGGGAGTTTCCTCTGGAAACACCATATATTTT.

The chain has TRBV6-5 and TRBJ1-6; D unresolved. This CDR3 comprises 14 residues. CDR1 is MNHEY and CDR2 is SVGAGI in the germline V gene. V was pared by 4 bases and J by 5 bases, with 9 bases between. The CDR3 protein is CASSSNSDNSPLHF. CDR3 coding DNA: TGTGCCAGCAGTTCTAACAGCGATAATTCACCCCTCCACTTT.

The V gene is TRBV10-2, the J gene TRBJ2-3; 8 bases match TRBD1. The CDR3 length is 15 residues. The junction had 6 bases not matched to a gene; V was cut back by 1 base and J by 6 bases. The V gene's germline CDR1 is WSHSY and CDR2 SAAADI. The CDR3 is CASSEWGDRWDTQYF. The CDR3 DNA follows: TGCGCCAGCAGTGAGTGGGGGGACAGGTGGGATACGCAGTATTTT.

V is TRBV19 and J is TRBJ1-5; D is unclear. The CDR3 runs to 14 residues. Trimming removed 5 bases from V and 4 bases from J, with 12 bases in between. CDR1 and CDR2 (germline): LNHDA, SQIVND (reference sequence). The CDR3 region is CASSLVSRNQPQHF. The CDR3 nucleotides read TGTGCCAGTAGTCTGGTAAGTCGGAATCAGCCCCAGCATTTT.

The chain joins TRBV28 to TRBJ1-2, with a possible D match to TRBD1 (6 bases). The V gene lost 1 base and the J gene lost 6 bases, with 18 bases spanning the gap. Germline lookup yields CDR1 MDHEN and CDR2 SYDVKM. The CDR3 loop spans 16 amino acids. CDR3 DNA sequence: TGTGCCAGCAGTTTATACCCCAAGGGGGGCAGGGATGGCTACACCTTC. As protein: CASSLYPKGGRDGYTF.

V and J are TRBV5-4 and TRBJ2-1; a weak D match, TRBD1 (6 bases). The V gene's germline CDR1 is SGHNT and CDR2 YYREEE (reference sequence). Between the trimmed V and J ends, which lost 3 bases and 6 bases, there was a span of 16 bases. The CDR3 spans 15 residues. The CDR3 here is CASSYLTGVGNEQFF. The CDR3 DNA reads TGTGCCAGCAGCTACCTGACAGGTGTGGGCAATGAGCAGTTCTTC.

Here the CDR3 DNA reads TGTGCCAGCAGCCAAGTTTTAACGCGGGGGAGGTCCTACAATGAGCAGTTCTTC. Protein sequence: CASSQVLTRGRSYNEQFF. This chain uses TRBV3-1 (or the pseudogene TRBV3-2) with TRBJ2-1, with 7 bases identical to TRBD2. Germline-derived CDR1 and CDR2 are LGHDT and YNNKEL (reference sequence). The junction had 10 bases not matched to a gene; V was cut back by 1 base and J by 1 base. The CDR3 runs to 18 residues.

The genes are TRBV6-6 and TRBJ2-7, with D hard to call. This CDR3 spans 12 amino acids. Trimming shortened V by 2 bases and J by 6 bases, and 8 bases separated the two germline ends. In germline, CDR1 is MNHNY, CDR2 SVGAGI (reference sequence). The CDR3 spells CASSYTVIEQYF. The CDR3 DNA sequence: TGTGCCAGCAGTTACACGGTGATCGAGCAGTACTTC.

The CDR3 region has the DNA TGCGCCAGCAGTGTTGGAGGGGGGAACACTGAAGCTTTCTTT. It is translated as CASSVGGGNTEAFF. The chain couples TRBV10-1 to TRBJ1-1; D may be TRBD1 (6 bases). V lost 4 bases and J lost 1, with 10 bases in between. CDR3 length equals 14 residues. The germline V gene has CDR1 WNHNN and CDR2 SYGVQD (reference sequence).